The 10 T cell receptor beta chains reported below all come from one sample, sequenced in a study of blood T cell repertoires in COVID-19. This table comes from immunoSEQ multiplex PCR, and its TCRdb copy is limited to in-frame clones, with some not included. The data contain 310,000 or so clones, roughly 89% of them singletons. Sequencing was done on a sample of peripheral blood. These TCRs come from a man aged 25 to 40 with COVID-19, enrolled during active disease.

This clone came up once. The CDR3 region has the DNA TGTGCTAGTGGTTTGGACAGGGGGACAGCCAAAAACATTCAGTACTTC. Its protein product is CASGLDRGTAKNIQYF. The V gene is TRBV12-5, the J gene TRBJ2-4; 8 nucleotides agree with TRBD1. The V gene end was trimmed by 1 base and the J gene end by 0 bases; junction bases not matched to a gene: 2. This CDR3 region has 16 residues. CDR1 is LGHNT and CDR2 is FRNRAP in the germline V gene.

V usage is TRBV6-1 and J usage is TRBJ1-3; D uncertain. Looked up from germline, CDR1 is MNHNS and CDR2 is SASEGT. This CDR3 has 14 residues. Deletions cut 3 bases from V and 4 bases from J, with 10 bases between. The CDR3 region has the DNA TGTGCCAGCAGTGAGTACCGAGGGGGAAACACCATATATTTT. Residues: CASSEYRGGNTIYF.

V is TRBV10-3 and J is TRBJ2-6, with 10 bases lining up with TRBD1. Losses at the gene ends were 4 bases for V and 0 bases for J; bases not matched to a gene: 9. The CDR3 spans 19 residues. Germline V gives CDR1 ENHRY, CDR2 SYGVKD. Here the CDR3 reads CAISGTSGQGTSGANVLTF. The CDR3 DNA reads TGTGCCATCAGTGGGACCTCGGGACAGGGGACCTCTGGGGCCAACGTCCTGACTTTC.

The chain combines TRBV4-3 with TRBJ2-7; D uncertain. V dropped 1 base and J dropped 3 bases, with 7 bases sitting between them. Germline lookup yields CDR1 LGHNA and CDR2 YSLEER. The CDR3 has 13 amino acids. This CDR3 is CASSQGLYYEQYF. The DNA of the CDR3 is TGCGCCAGCAGCCAAGGGCTTTACTACGAGCAGTACTTC.

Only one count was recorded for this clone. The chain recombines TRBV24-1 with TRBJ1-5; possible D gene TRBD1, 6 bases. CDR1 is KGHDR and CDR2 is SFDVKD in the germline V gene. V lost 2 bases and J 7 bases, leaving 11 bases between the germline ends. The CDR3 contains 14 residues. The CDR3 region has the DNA TGTGCCACCAGTGATTCACAGGGATGGCAGCCCCAGCATTTT. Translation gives CATSDSQGWQPQHF.

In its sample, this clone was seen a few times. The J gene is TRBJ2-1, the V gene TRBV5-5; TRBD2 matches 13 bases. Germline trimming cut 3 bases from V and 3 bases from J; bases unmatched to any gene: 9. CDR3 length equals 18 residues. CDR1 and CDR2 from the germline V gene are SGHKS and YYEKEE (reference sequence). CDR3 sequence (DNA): TGTGCCAGCAGCTCCATGACTAGCGGGGGGCGCCGCTACAATGAGCAGTTCTTC. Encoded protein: CASSSMTSGGRRYNEQFF.

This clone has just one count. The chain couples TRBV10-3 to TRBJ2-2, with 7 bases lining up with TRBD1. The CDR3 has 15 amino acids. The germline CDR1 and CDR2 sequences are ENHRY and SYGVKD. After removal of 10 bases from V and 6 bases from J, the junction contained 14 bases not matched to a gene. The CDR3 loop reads CATGTDLSLPGELFF. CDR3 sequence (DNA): TGTGCCACTGGGACAGACCTTTCTCTCCCCGGGGAGCTGTTTTTT.

This CDR3 is CASSLGGTSVWETQYF. Written as DNA, the CDR3 is TGTGCCAGCAGCCTTGGAGGGACTAGCGTGTGGGAGACCCAGTACTTC. The chain is built from TRBV14 and TRBJ2-5, with TRBD2 identical over 10 bases. V was clipped by 4 bases and J by 5 bases; unmatched bases: 10. The germline V gene has CDR1 SGHDN and CDR2 FVKESK. This CDR3 has 16 residues.

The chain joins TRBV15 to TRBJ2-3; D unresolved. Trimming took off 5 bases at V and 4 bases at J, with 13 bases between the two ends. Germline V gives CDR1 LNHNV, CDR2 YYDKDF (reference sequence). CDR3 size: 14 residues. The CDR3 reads CATSSPAGADTQYF. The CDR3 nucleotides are TGTGCCACCAGCTCCCCAGCAGGTGCAGATACGCAGTATTTT.

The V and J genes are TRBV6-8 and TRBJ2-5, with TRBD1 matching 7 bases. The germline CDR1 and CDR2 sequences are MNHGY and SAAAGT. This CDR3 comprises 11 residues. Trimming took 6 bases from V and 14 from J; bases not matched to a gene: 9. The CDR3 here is CASRPDRVPYF. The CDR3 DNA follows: TGTGCCAGCAGGCCAGACAGGGTCCCCTACTTC.